This is a list of T cell receptor beta chains from one sample in a study of T cell clusters in autoimmune cytopenias. TCRdb re-called the multiplex PCR reads and shows each CDR3 protein once, DNA omitted. Here the sample table reports some 13,000 distinct CDR3 sequences. Sequences were obtained from peripheral blood. These TCRs come from a human donor with an autoimmune cytopenia or autoimmune hepatitis (not recorded which). Each CDR3 is given with its conserved first and last residue. Size values are once, few and many counts, or a class for expanded clones, and some rows have none.

cdr3_aa,clone_size,cdr3_length,v_call,j_call
CASSWGGSPSSYEQYF,-,16,TRBV6-2/TRBV6-3,TRBJ2-7
CATSRELAGFGKQYF,-,15,TRBV15,TRBJ2-7
CASRGGGSNRGTGELFF,medium-sized,17,TRBV6-6,TRBJ2-2
CASSPGQGYGYTF,-,13,TRBV5-4,TRBJ1-2
CASSLEAGSQPQHF,-,14,TRBV7-9,TRBJ1-5
CASSSRTAKGTQYF,-,14,TRBV5-5,TRBJ2-5
CASSPPGGGIYEQYF,-,15,TRBV18,TRBJ2-7
CASSPDRVGEKLFF,-,14,TRBV18,TRBJ1-4
CAWGPNLNEKLFF,-,13,TRBV30,TRBJ1-4
CASSHPSGGAGETQYF,-,16,TRBV6-5,TRBJ2-5
CASSLSRNSPLHF,-,13,TRBV7-2,TRBJ1-6
CASSNGQGGNSPLHF,-,15,TRBV4-2,TRBJ1-6
CASSLVPEWNEQYF,-,14,TRBV6-5,TRBJ2-7
CASRASGNTIYF,-,12,TRBV19,TRBJ1-3
CASSMSMGKRSNQPQHF,-,17,TRBV19,TRBJ1-5
CASTASGTGGWGTGELFF,medium-sized,18,TRBV19,TRBJ2-2
CATQGQGGTDTQYF,-,14,TRBV6-5,TRBJ2-3
CASSFGLAEQFF,-,12,TRBV6-6,TRBJ2-1
CASSPGRHTDTQYF,-,14,TRBV6-5,TRBJ2-3
CASSQAVRGANYGYTF,-,16,TRBV5-3,TRBJ1-2
CASSFIGNTIYF,-,12,TRBV5-4,TRBJ1-3
CAWNLLAGNNEQFF,-,14,TRBV30,TRBJ2-1
CASSYRGLNEQYF,-,13,TRBV7-9,TRBJ2-7
CASSHLPGQGEETQYF,medium-sized,16,TRBV19,TRBJ2-5
CASRPQVGDTQYF,-,13,TRBV6-5,TRBJ2-3
CSVVGGLAGGPSDTQYF,medium-sized,17,TRBV29-1,TRBJ2-3
CSVEGTTGEAFF,medium-sized,12,TRBV29-1,TRBJ1-1
CASSILSGGANVLTF,medium-sized,15,TRBV19,TRBJ2-6
CASSPTPRNEQFF,-,13,TRBV18,TRBJ2-1
CASSIGGAPQETQYF,-,15,TRBV19,TRBJ2-5
CASSYSAETANTGELFF,-,17,TRBV6-5,TRBJ2-2
CASSRGPGTFF,-,11,TRBV6-5,TRBJ1-1
CAISGSRAGGPADTQYF,-,17,TRBV10-3,TRBJ2-3
CASAGGGSYNSPLHF,-,15,TRBV27,TRBJ1-6
CASSTVGQGNIQYF,medium-sized,14,TRBV19,TRBJ2-4
CASSYSGYSNQPQHF,-,15,TRBV6-5,TRBJ1-5
CASSWIGDPGANVLTF,-,16,TRBV6-6,TRBJ2-6
CASGRRNNEQFF,-,12,TRBV6-5,TRBJ2-1
CASSPGRRGDQPQHF,-,15,TRBV18,TRBJ1-5
CASSLPPGAEAFF,-,13,TRBV19,TRBJ1-1
CASSGGQATDTQYF,-,14,TRBV12-3/TRBV12-4,TRBJ2-3
CASSPATGYQETQYF,-,15,TRBV18,TRBJ2-5
CASSSPGLTGANVLTF,-,16,TRBV6-6,TRBJ2-6
CAISDSLGSTEAFF,-,14,TRBV10-3,TRBJ1-1
CAVEGASSTGELFF,-,14,TRBV18,TRBJ2-2
CASSEYSPLHF,-,11,TRBV6-1,TRBJ1-6
CASTSGANVLTF,-,12,TRBV12-5,TRBJ2-6
CASSLFEGDYEQYF,-,14,TRBV28,TRBJ2-7
CASSLELASGSYEQYF,-,16,TRBV5-4,TRBJ2-7
CASSDSGTANTEAFF,-,15,TRBV6-8,TRBJ1-1
CASSLGVGSSYEQYF,-,15,TRBV11-2,TRBJ2-7
CATGTSGANYNEQFF,medium-sized,15,TRBV19,TRBJ2-1
CASSIDLRGGNQPQHF,-,16,TRBV19,TRBJ1-5